The clone carrying this TCR beta chain was counted a few times. Its antigen is currently unknown. The treatment is: approximately nine-day PBMC culture with coronavirus spike peptide pools or control peptides (ViraFEST assay). The sample belongs to a study of vaccination and CD4 T cells after COVID-19. V dropped 3 bases and J dropped 8 bases, with 16 bases sitting between them. The CDR3 spans 14 residues. CDR1 MDHEN and CDR2 SYDVKM come from the germline V gene. The Oncomine TCR Beta short-read assay generated sequence data from the DNA of cultured CD4+ T cells. Each CDR3 protein is one row after TCRdb ran MiXCR on the PCR reads. The sample carries 15,000 or so distinct CDR3 sequences, 30% recorded once.

The gene calls are TRBV28 and TRBJ1-2; the D gene is possibly TRBD1 (5 bases). The sequenced material came from cultured CD4+ T cells from blood. The origin of this receptor is a human donor with COVID-19. CDR3 region: CASSFLDSSRGYTF. The CDR3 nucleotides are TGTGCCAGCAGTTTCCTCGACAGTAGTCGCGGCTACACCTTC.